The 10 T cell receptor beta chains in this list originate from one sample, sequenced in a study of blood T cell repertoires in COVID-19. Profiled with immunoSEQ multiplex PCR; TCRdb holds only in-frame clones, not every one. The table lists under 250,000 clones, less than 90% of them singletons. Input material: peripheral blood. These receptors all come from a middle-aged man with acute or convalescent COVID-19.

The V and J genes are TRBV12-3 or TRBV12-4 and TRBJ2-7; D uncertain. The CDR3 sequence is 12 residues long. Trimming removed 5 bases from V and 3 bases from J, with 8 bases in between. CDR3 amino acids: CASSVDNYEQYF. The CDR3 coding sequence is TGTGCCAGCAGTGTCGACAACTACGAGCAGTACTTC.

The gene calls are TRBV6-6 and TRBJ1-2, with 8 bases that match TRBD1. Germline CDR1 is MNHNY and CDR2 is SVGAGI (reference sequence). V gave up 6 bases and J gave up 4 bases; unmatched junction bases: 7. CDR3 length equals 14 residues. The CDR3 bases are TGTGCCAGCAGCCGAGGGGACAGGACCTATGGCTACACCTTC. Translation: CASSRGDRTYGYTF.

The J gene is TRBJ2-7, the V gene TRBV6-5, with a weak D call TRBD2 (6 bases). Germline V gene sequence: CDR1 MNHEY, CDR2 SVGAGI. CDR3 size: 15 residues. V was pared by 0 bases and J by 3 bases, with 12 bases between. The CDR3, as DNA: TGTGCCAGCAGTTACTCTGGCGGGGTCCTCTACGAGCAGTACTTC. Its protein product is CASSYSGGVLYEQYF.

The chain has TRBV18 and TRBJ1-2, with 10 bases matching TRBD1. Trimming took 4 bases from V and 4 from J; bases not matched to a gene: 18. The CDR3 extends over 19 amino acids. CDR1 KGHSH and CDR2 LQKENI come from the germline V gene. In nucleotides, the CDR3 is TGTGCCAGCTCACTAGTGTCCGCCGGGACAGGGGTGATTTCCTATGGCTACACCTTC. Protein: CASSLVSAGTGVISYGYTF.

The chain links TRBV5-6 to TRBJ2-1; tentatively, D is TRBD2 (6 bases). The CDR3 is 14 residues long. CDR1 is SGHDT, CDR2 YYEEEE, per germline. The V gene lost 4 bases and the J gene lost 5 bases, with 13 bases spanning the gap. The CDR3 sequence is CASSPGVPNNEQFF. CDR3 DNA sequence: TGTGCCAGCAGCCCGGGAGTCCCTAACAATGAGCAGTTCTTC.

This clone was seen once. The sample holds other DNA sequences that translate to the same CDR3. The chain is built from TRBV5-1 and TRBJ2-7, with D possibly matching TRBD2 (5 bases). The germline V gene has CDR1 SGHRS and CDR2 YFSETQ. The ends were cut back, 3 bases at V and 0 bases at J, with 10 bases in the middle. CDR3 length: 14 amino acids. CDR3 in DNA: TGCGCCAGCAGCTCCCCGGGGATCTCCTACGAGCAGTACTTC. Its protein product is CASSSPGISYEQYF. Looking up the rest from reference TRBV5-1 and TRBJ2-7 gives the full variable domain: KAGVTQTPRYLIKTRGQQVTLSCSPISGHRSVSWYQQTPGQGLQFLFEYFSETQRNKGNFPGRFSGRQFSNSRSEMNVSTLELGDSALYLCASSSPGISYEQYFGPGTRLTVT.

The chain couples TRBV6-1 to TRBJ2-3, with 7 bases matching TRBD1. The CDR3 consists of 14 residues. Trimming cost V 1 base and J 8 bases; bases outside gene matches: 6. Germline V gene lookup returns CDR1 MNHNS and CDR2 SASEGT. CDR3 in amino acids: CASSEDPGGVTQYF. DNA for the CDR3: TGTGCCAGCAGTGAAGATCCAGGGGGTGTTACGCAGTATTTT.

The gene calls are TRBV24-1 and TRBJ2-5; 7 positions agree with TRBD1. This CDR3 contains 16 residues. Germline assignment: CDR1 KGHDR and CDR2 SFDVKD. The V and J ends lost 4 bases and 2 bases, in that order; junction bases with no gene match: 9. The CDR3 DNA reads TGTGCCACCAGTGACTCCGACAGGGCCCTTCAAGAGACCCAGTACTTC. Amino acids: CATSDSDRALQETQYF.

This chain links TRBV9 with TRBJ2-7; 8 nucleotides agree with TRBD1. The length of the CDR3 is 14 residues. Germline loops: CDR1 SGDLS, CDR2 YYNGEE. J gave up 2 bases and V 4 bases, and 5 bases lay outside the gene matches. The CDR3 spells CASSQGTGAYEQYF. The CDR3 coding sequence is TGTGCCAGCAGCCAAGGGACAGGTGCCTACGAGCAGTACTTC.

The chain joins TRBV5-8 to TRBJ1-1; D gene unclear. This CDR3 contains 15 residues. Looked up from germline, CDR1 is SGHTS and CDR2 is YDEGEE. The V gene lost 4 bases and the J gene lost 0 bases, with 13 bases spanning the gap. The CDR3 loop reads CASSPRSRMNTEAFF. For the CDR3, the DNA is TGTGCCAGCAGCCCCCGGAGCAGAATGAACACTGAAGCTTTCTTT. The variable domain in full, completed from reference TRBV5-8 and TRBJ1-1, reads EAGVTQSPTHLIKTRGQQATLRCSPISGHTSVYWYQQALGLGLQFLLWYDEGEERNRGNFPPRFSGRQFPNYSSELNVNALELEDSALYLCASSPRSRMNTEAFFGQGTRLTVV.